Described below is a single T cell receptor (beta chain) sequence and its context. The sample belongs to a study of cytomegalovirus exposure and HLA in healthy donors. The PCR was carried out with 60 Vbeta primers and 13 Jbeta primers. The protocol was immunoSEQ multiplex PCR, while the TCRdb copy is restricted to in-frame clones and leaves out a portion. The table shows approximately 180,000 clones, with around 80% occurring only once. Germline lookup yields CDR1 SGHRS and CDR2 YFSETQ. The V gene lost 4 bases and the J gene lost 6 bases, with 11 bases spanning the gap. The CDR3 contains 13 residues. Sequencing used PBMCs. The chain recombines TRBV5-1 with TRBJ2-1; TRBD2 is a possible D gene (6 bases). This receptor was obtained from a woman between 35 and 50 years old in good health and CMV-seronegative. In DNA, the CDR3 is TGCGCCAGCAGCGTCGGGACTCCCAATGAGCAGTTCTTC. Protein: CASSVGTPNEQFF.